A single sample is the source of the 19 T cell receptor beta chains below, sequenced in a study of CD8+CD57+ T cells in acquired aplastic anemia. TCR beta VDJ and CDR3 were profiled, and genomic DNA was the template. Each CDR3 protein gets one entry after TCRdb re-called the reads with MiXCR. The sample consists of some 170,000 distinct CDR3 sequences, less than 65% of them appearing once. In patients chosen for sequencing, flow cytometry had shown CD8+CD57+ cell expansion. The source material was sorted CD4+, CD8+, or CD8+CD57+ T cells (not recorded which) from PBMCs. These receptor sequences come from a human donor with aplastic anemia.

On this clonotype: One end of the junction does not line up with germline, which may come from a read error. The rearrangement uses TRBV20-1 and TRBJ1-3, with 7 positions matching TRBD1. The CDR3 covers 15 residues. Per the germline V gene, CDR1 is DFQATT and CDR2 is SNEGSKA (reference sequence). The CDR3 sequence is CSARDPRGQGNTMYF. CDR3 bases: TGCAGTGCTCGGGATCCGAGGGGGCAAGGAAACACCATGTATTTT.

The chain links TRBV19 to TRBJ2-3, with 7 bases lining up with TRBD2. In germline, CDR1 is LNHDA, CDR2 SQIVND (reference sequence). V gave up 6 bases and J gave up 4 bases; unmatched junction bases: 7. The CDR3 runs 14 residues. The DNA for the CDR3 is TGTGCCAGTAGCAAAGCGGGAACCCCAGATACGCAGTATTTT. Translating it yields CASSKAGTPDTQYF.

V usage is TRBV20-1 and J usage is TRBJ2-7; TRBD2 might be the D (6 bases). V gave up 2 bases and J gave up 4 bases, with 15 bases separating them. The germline V gene encodes CDR1 DFQATT and CDR2 SNEGSKA (reference sequence). There are 14 residues in the CDR3. DNA of the CDR3: TGCAGTGCTAGATCCCGACTAGGTTGGTACGAGCAGTACTTC. This gives the protein CSARSRLGWYEQYF.

The chain employs TRBV10-3 and TRBJ2-3; 8 nucleotides line up with TRBD2. CDR1 is ENHRY and CDR2 is SYGVKD in the germline V gene. Unmatched junction bases numbered 12, after V lost 6 bases and J lost 4 bases. The CDR3 consists of 16 residues. The CDR3 reads CAIRGGPGLGPDTQYF. The CDR3 region has the DNA TGTGCCATCAGAGGGGGGCCGGGACTAGGCCCAGATACGCAGTATTTT.

The chain combines TRBV9 with TRBJ2-1; D tentatively reads TRBD1 or TRBD2 (7 bases each). The CDR3 length is 16 residues. Trimming removed 7 bases at V and 3 bases at J, with 20 bases between. The V gene's germline CDR1 is SGDLS and CDR2 YYNGEE. CDR3 residues: CASSLDRSGDYNEQFF. The CDR3 bases are TGTGCCAGCTCTTTGGACAGGAGCGGGGACTACAATGAGCAGTTCTTC. Complete variable domain (other parts from reference TRBV9 and TRBJ2-1): DSGVTQTPKHLITATGQRVTLRCSPRSGDLSVYWYQQSLDQGLQFLIQYYNGEERAKGNILERFSAQQFPDLHSELNLSSLELGDSALYFCASSLDRSGDYNEQFFGPGTRLTVL.

CDR3 in amino acids: CASSEGSGYTF. The CDR3 region has the DNA TGTGCCAGCAGCGAGGGGAGTGGCTACACCTTC. The J gene is TRBJ1-2, the V gene TRBV9; TRBD1 might be the D (5 bases). The ends were cut back, 3 bases at V and 7 bases at J, with 7 bases in the middle. Per the germline V gene, CDR1 is SGDLS and CDR2 is YYNGEE. The CDR3 contains 11 residues.

The chain is built from TRBV7-2 and TRBJ2-1; D gene unclear. The germline V gene encodes CDR1 SGHTA and CDR2 FQGNSA. V lost 1 base and J 8 bases, leaving 12 bases between the germline ends. This CDR3 comprises 14 residues. The CDR3 reads CASSLDRTVHEQFF. The CDR3 nucleotides read TGTGCCAGCAGCTTAGATCGGACGGTCCATGAGCAGTTCTTC.

This rearrangement joins TRBV2 to TRBJ1-2; D call uncertain. V lost 6 bases and J 7 bases, leaving 9 bases between the germline ends. Per the germline V gene, CDR1 is SNHLY and CDR2 is FYNNEI. The CDR3 sequence is 11 residues long. The CDR3 DNA sequence: TGTGCCAGCAGCGCTGAGGCTGGCTACACCTTC. Its protein product is CASSAEAGYTF. The full variable domain, completed using reference TRBV2 and TRBJ1-2, is EPEVTQTPSHQVTQMGQEVILRCVPISNHLYFYWYRQILGQKVEFLVSFYNNEISEKSEIFDDQFSVERPDGSNFTLKIRSTKLEDSAMYFCASSAEAGYTFGSGTRLTVV.

Remarks on this clonotype: A much larger clone sits a single nucleotide away, making a read error possible. The CDR3 nucleotides read TGTGCCAGCAGTGGGTTTTGGGGGGCGGATGGCTACACCTTC. It translates to CASSGFWGADGYTF. The chain combines TRBV6-1 with TRBJ1-2; D possibly corresponds to TRBD1 (6 bases). Germline values: CDR1 MNHNS, CDR2 SASEGT. The CDR3 covers 14 residues. V lost 4 bases and J lost 6, with 15 bases in between.

The chain has TRBV7-9 and TRBJ2-3; D may be TRBD1 or TRBD2 (5 bases each). CDR1 SEHNR and CDR2 FQNEAQ come from the germline V gene (reference sequence). Trimming stripped 8 bases from V and 2 bases from J, with 17 bases between. The CDR3 sequence is 15 residues long. CDR3 region: CASPPGTAITDTQYF. The CDR3 DNA follows: TGTGCCAGCCCCCCGGGGACCGCAATCACAGATACGCAGTATTTT.

The J gene is TRBJ1-1, the V gene TRBV6-5; D might be TRBD1 (5 bases). Trimming pared 9 bases from V and 7 bases from J, leaving 15 bases between. The germline gives CDR1 MNHEY, CDR2 SVGAGI. The length of the CDR3 is 12 residues. CDR3 residues: CASKQVILEAFF. The DNA for the CDR3 is TGTGCCAGTAAACAGGTGATCCTTGAAGCTTTCTTT.

The chain carries TRBV7-2 and TRBJ2-5; D remains unclear. The CDR3 totals 13 residues. CDR1 and CDR2 from the germline V gene are SGHTA and FQGNSA. Trimming removed 1 base from V and 7 bases from J, with 10 bases in between. For the CDR3, the DNA is TGTGCCAGCAGCTTAGGTCCAGCGCGGACCCAGTACTTC. Protein: CASSLGPARTQYF.

This clonotype was seen many times. CDR3 nucleotides: TGTGCCAGCAGCCCGGACAGGGAGGTAAATGAGCAGTTCTTC. Translated: CASSPDREVNEQFF. V is TRBV11-2 and J is TRBJ2-1; 8 positions agree with TRBD1. Looked up from germline, CDR1 is SGHAT and CDR2 is FQNNGV. This CDR3 has 14 residues. Trimming at V came to 5 bases and at J to 7 bases, leaving 7 bases not matched to a gene.

The chain joins TRBV7-3 to TRBJ2-3, with D possibly being TRBD2 (6 bases). This CDR3 has 15 amino acids. V gave up 5 bases and J gave up 3 bases, with 15 bases separating them. The germline CDR1 and CDR2 sequences are SGHTA and FQGTGA. Written as DNA, the CDR3 is TGTGCCAGCAGCGACGGGACTGCAGGAACAGATACGCAGTATTTT. Translated: CASSDGTAGTDTQYF.

This clonotype was observed a single time. The chain couples TRBV15 to TRBJ2-1; perhaps TRBD1 as D (5 bases). The CDR3 has 13 amino acids. Germline V lookup: CDR1 LNHNV, CDR2 YYDKDF (reference sequence). The ends were cut back, 5 bases at V and 4 bases at J, with 9 bases in the middle. CDR3: CATSGHSYNEQFF. The CDR3, as DNA: TGTGCCACCAGCGGACATAGTTACAATGAGCAGTTCTTC.

V gene TRBV2 combines with J gene TRBJ1-6; 8 bases align to TRBD1. There are 14 residues in the CDR3. The J segment lost 5 bases and the V segment lost 8 bases, leaving 5 bases of the junction unmatched. Germline loops: CDR1 SNHLY, CDR2 FYNNEI. In DNA, the CDR3 is TGTGCCAGCGGACAGGGCCCTAATAATTCACCCCTCCACTTT. The encoded protein is CASGQGPNNSPLHF.

On this clonotype: A much larger clone differs from this one at a single base, so this may be a read error. The chain has TRBV7-9 and TRBJ2-1; possible D gene TRBD1, 7 bases. Germline V gene data show CDR1 as SEHNR and CDR2 as FQNEAQ (reference sequence). CDR3 length: 14 amino acids. The CDR3 sequence: CAGSQGGTGNEQFF. In nucleotides, the CDR3 is TGTGCCGGCAGCCAGGGGGGAACAGGGAATGAGCAGTTCTTC.

The chain combines TRBV6-4 with TRBJ2-3; 11 nucleotides align to TRBD2. The V and J ends lost 3 bases and 0 bases, in that order; junction bases with no gene match: 2. Germline V CDR1 and CDR2: MRHNA, SNTAGT. The CDR3 spans 16 residues. DNA of the CDR3: TGTGCCAGCAGTGAGACTAGCGGGACAAGCACAGATACGCAGTATTTT. Its translation: CASSETSGTSTDTQYF.

This clonotype was observed many times. The gene calls are TRBV2 and TRBJ2-1; 9 bases align to TRBD1. Germline V gene lookup returns CDR1 SNHLY and CDR2 FYNNEI. This CDR3 region has 15 residues. Trimming took 8 bases from V and 7 from J; bases not matched to a gene: 12. CDR3 in DNA: TGTGCCAGCTGCTACGGGGGACAGGGAACGAATGAGCAGTTCTTC. Translation gives CASCYGGQGTNEQFF.